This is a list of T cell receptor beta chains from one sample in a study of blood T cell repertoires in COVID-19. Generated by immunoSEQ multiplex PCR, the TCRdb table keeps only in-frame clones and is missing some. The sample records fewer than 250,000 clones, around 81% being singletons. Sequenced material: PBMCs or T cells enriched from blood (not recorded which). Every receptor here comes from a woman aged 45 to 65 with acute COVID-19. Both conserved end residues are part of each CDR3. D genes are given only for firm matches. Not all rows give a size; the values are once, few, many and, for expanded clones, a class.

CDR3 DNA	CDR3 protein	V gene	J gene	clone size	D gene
TGTGCCAGCACCAGCCGGGGGGGAGAGACCCAGTACTTC	CASTSRGGETQYF	TRBV6-6	TRBJ2-5	.	TRBD2
TGTGCCAGCAGCTCCGACCTGGGTCCCAGGGCTAGAGGTGCTTTCTTT	CASSSDLGPRARGAFF	TRBV5-4	TRBJ1-1	.	.
TGTGCCAGCAGCTTAGGTGGCCGAAACACCATATATTTT	CASSLGGRNTIYF	TRBV7-2	TRBJ1-3	few	.
TGTGCCAGCAGTAGGGGGGGGAATGAAAAACTGTTTTTT	CASSRGGNEKLFF	TRBV11-2	TRBJ1-4	once	.
TGTGCCAGCAGTGGACAGCCTAATTCACCCCTCCACTTT	CASSGQPNSPLHF	TRBV2	TRBJ1-6	.	.
TGTGCCAGCATCCCGGGACAGCTTAATGAAAAACTGTTTTTT	CASIPGQLNEKLFF	TRBV28	TRBJ1-4	once	TRBD1
TGTGCCAGCAGCTTAGCAGGGGTGAACACTGAAGCTTTCTTT	CASSLAGVNTEAFF	TRBV7-9	TRBJ1-1	.	.
TGTGCCAGCAGCCAGGACAGATGGGGGGAAAAACTGTTTTTT	CASSQDRWGEKLFF	TRBV4-2	TRBJ1-4	.	.
TGTGCCAGCAGCTTTCAGGGCGGCGAGCAGTACTTC	CASSFQGGEQYF	TRBV5-4	TRBJ2-7	.	.
TGTGCCAGCTCCCAGGGACAGAACACTGAAGCTTTCTTT	CASSQGQNTEAFF	TRBV12-3/TRBV12-4	TRBJ1-1	once	.
TGTGCCAGTAGGGGGCTCGCCCCTGATCAGCCCCAGCATTTT	CASRGLAPDQPQHF	TRBV19	TRBJ1-5	.	.
TGTGCCAGCAGTTTGGGACAGCGCTCTAACTATGGCTACACCTTC	CASSLGQRSNYGYTF	TRBV6-5	TRBJ1-2	.	TRBD1
TGTGCCAGCAAACCTTTCGGCGGGGACACAGATACGCAGTATTTT	CASKPFGGDTDTQYF	TRBV6-4	TRBJ2-3	.	.
TGTGCCAGCAGTTACTCTAGCGGTGGCACAGATACGCAGTATTTT	CASSYSSGGTDTQYF	TRBV6-2/TRBV6-3	TRBJ2-3	.	.
TGTGCCAGCAGTTACACCCCAGGAGGCGAGCAGTACTTC	CASSYTPGGEQYF	TRBV2	TRBJ2-7	.	.
TGCAGTGCTAGTCAGGGCTTATCCAATTCACCCCTCCACTTT	CSASQGLSNSPLHF	TRBV20-1	TRBJ1-6	.	.
TGTGCCAGCACAGTCGGACTGGTCGGGGAGCTGTTTTTT	CASTVGLVGELFF	TRBV12-3/TRBV12-4	TRBJ2-2	.	.
TGTGCCAGCAGCCGGGACAGGGTCGGTGAGGTGCGGAATCAGCCCCAGCATTTT	CASSRDRVGEVRNQPQHF	TRBV7-8	TRBJ1-5	.	TRBD1
TGTGCCAGCACTGGGACTAGCGGGTTCTCCGAGCAGTACTTC	CASTGTSGFSEQYF	TRBV2	TRBJ2-7	.	TRBD2
TGTGCCAGTAGTATAGCTAGGGGCAATACGCAGTATTTT	CASSIARGNTQYF	TRBV19	TRBJ2-3	.	.
TGTGCCAGCAGCTTAGTGCGGGGGGCGGGGGATACGCAGTATTTT	CASSLVRGAGDTQYF	TRBV11-2	TRBJ2-3	.	TRBD2
TGTGCCAGCAGTTCGACCCTAGCGGGACCGAACACCGGGGAGCTGTTTTTT	CASSSTLAGPNTGELFF	TRBV27	TRBJ2-2	.	TRBD2
TGTGCCACCAGTGAATCCGGGACAGGAACAGATACGCAGTATTTT	CATSESGTGTDTQYF	TRBV24-1	TRBJ2-3	.	TRBD1
TGTGCCACCGACAGACTGGGCTATGGCTACACCTTC	CATDRLGYGYTF	TRBV28	TRBJ1-2	.	.
TGTGCCAGCAGCGAAGGTGCCGGGACTCGCACAGATACGCAGTATTTT	CASSEGAGTRTDTQYF	TRBV5-4	TRBJ2-3	.	.
TGTGCCAGCAGAGGGCTGGGACAGGGGGGATACGAGCAGTACTTC	CASRGLGQGGYEQYF	TRBV28	TRBJ2-7	once	TRBD1
TGTGCCAGCAGTTCGGGACTAGCGGGATACAATGAGCAGTTCTTC	CASSSGLAGYNEQFF	TRBV6-5	TRBJ2-1	.	TRBD2
TGTGCCAGCAGCTTAGTTTCTGGGGGCACCAGATCCCTCCACTTT	CASSLVSGGTRSLHF	TRBV7-2	TRBJ1-6	.	.
TGTGCCAGCAGCTTACGGGATATGGGTCCCTACGAGCAGTACTTC	CASSLRDMGPYEQYF	TRBV5-5	TRBJ2-7	few	.
TGTGCCAGCAGCTTGACAGGGGTCGCTTCTAATGAAAAACTGTTTTTT	CASSLTGVASNEKLFF	TRBV7-9	TRBJ1-4	.	TRBD1
TGCAGCGCGGGACTAGCGGGAACCTACGAGCAGTACTTC	CSAGLAGTYEQYF	TRBV29-1	TRBJ2-7	few	TRBD2
TGTGCCAGCAGTCACAGGGCTTTTAGCAATCAGCCCCAGCATTTT	CASSHRAFSNQPQHF	TRBV14	TRBJ1-5	few	.
TGTGCCAGCAGATCCGGGACTAGCGTCGCAGATACGCAGTATTTT	CASRSGTSVADTQYF	TRBV28	TRBJ2-3	.	TRBD2
TGTGCCAGCAGATTCGGTACTAGCCGGAACCCATGGGGCTTCTTC	CASRFGTSRNPWGFF	TRBV28	TRBJ2-1	.	.
TGTGCCATCGCCGGGACTAGTTTCGGGGAGCTGTTTTTT	CAIAGTSFGELFF	TRBV19	TRBJ2-2	few	TRBD2
TGTGCCAGCAGTCCTCAGGGGAATGAAGCTTTCTTT	CASSPQGNEAFF	TRBV6-6	TRBJ1-1	.	.
TGTGCCAGCAGCCGCGGGATTTGGGAGCAGTACTTC	CASSRGIWEQYF	TRBV28	TRBJ2-7	.	.
TGTGCCAGCAGTACCTCGGCAGGGGTTCTGCTTTTTTCCTACGAGCAGTACTTC	CASSTSAGVLLFSYEQYF	TRBV28	TRBJ2-7	.	.
TGCAGCGTTAGGGACAGGGGTAGTGGTGAGCAGTTCTTC	CSVRDRGSGEQFF	TRBV29-1	TRBJ2-1	.	TRBD1
TGTGCCAGCAGTTTCGGAGGGGGCGCCTATGGCTACACCTTC	CASSFGGGAYGYTF	TRBV28	TRBJ1-2	.	TRBD1
TGCAGCGTGAAACAGGGGGGGTCGTATGGCTACACCTTC	CSVKQGGSYGYTF	TRBV29-1	TRBJ1-2	.	TRBD1
TGTGCCAGCAGTGCGGGGACAGGGATCAATGAGCAGTTCTTC	CASSAGTGINEQFF	TRBV6-4	TRBJ2-1	.	TRBD1
TGTGCCAGCAGTTCTACCGACAGGGGCGATAATCAGCCCCAGCATTTT	CASSSTDRGDNQPQHF	TRBV6-2/TRBV6-3	TRBJ1-5	.	TRBD1
TGTGCCAGCAGCTCACCCTCTAGCGGGGTGGGCACAGATACGCAGTATTTT	CASSSPSSGVGTDTQYF	TRBV7-3	TRBJ2-3	.	TRBD2
TGTGCCAGCAGCCCCCGGATAGGGGATCAGCCCCAGCATTTT	CASSPRIGDQPQHF	TRBV7-2	TRBJ1-5	.	.
TGTGCCAGCAACAATGGACTAGTTTACACAGATACGCAGTATTTT	CASNNGLVYTDTQYF	TRBV2	TRBJ2-3	few	TRBD2
TGTGCCAGCAGCCCAGGGGGATACACTGAAGCTTTCTTT	CASSPGGYTEAFF	TRBV7-3	TRBJ1-1	.	TRBD1
TGTGCCAGTATGGGGACAGGGGGCTTAGGCAATCAGCCCCAGCATTTT	CASMGTGGLGNQPQHF	TRBV19	TRBJ1-5	.	TRBD1
TGCGCCAGCAGCCTGACTAGCGGGAGGACCGGCGCCGGGGAGCTGTTTTTT	CASSLTSGRTGAGELFF	TRBV5-1	TRBJ2-2	.	TRBD2
TGTGCCAGCAGCCAAACGGGACTACCCGGGGGCGAGCAGTACTTC	CASSQTGLPGGEQYF	TRBV5-4	TRBJ2-7	.	TRBD2
TGTGCCTCGATATCGGGGGGGCCAGGGTATGGCTACACCTTC	CASISGGPGYGYTF	TRBV28	TRBJ1-2	.	.
TGTGCCATCAGTGGGGACTTCCAAGAGACCCAGTACTTC	CAISGDFQETQYF	TRBV10-3	TRBJ2-5	.	.
TGTGCCACCCGGTCCGGCACTGAAGCTTTCTTT	CATRSGTEAFF	TRBV24-1	TRBJ1-1	.	.
TGTGCCACCCAGGGGGCAGGATGGTACGAGCAGTACTTC	CATQGAGWYEQYF	TRBV6-5	TRBJ2-7	.	TRBD1
TGTGCCAGCAGCTTGGGACAGGGGGCAGATGAGCAGTTCTTC	CASSLGQGADEQFF	TRBV7-9	TRBJ2-1	few	TRBD1
TGCGCCAGCGGCGGATTGCGCGATGAGCAGTTCTTC	CASGGLRDEQFF	TRBV5-1	TRBJ2-1	few	.
TGTGCCAGTAGGAGCGGGGGGGCTGGAGAGACCCAGTACTTC	CASRSGGAGETQYF	TRBV19	TRBJ2-5	.	TRBD2